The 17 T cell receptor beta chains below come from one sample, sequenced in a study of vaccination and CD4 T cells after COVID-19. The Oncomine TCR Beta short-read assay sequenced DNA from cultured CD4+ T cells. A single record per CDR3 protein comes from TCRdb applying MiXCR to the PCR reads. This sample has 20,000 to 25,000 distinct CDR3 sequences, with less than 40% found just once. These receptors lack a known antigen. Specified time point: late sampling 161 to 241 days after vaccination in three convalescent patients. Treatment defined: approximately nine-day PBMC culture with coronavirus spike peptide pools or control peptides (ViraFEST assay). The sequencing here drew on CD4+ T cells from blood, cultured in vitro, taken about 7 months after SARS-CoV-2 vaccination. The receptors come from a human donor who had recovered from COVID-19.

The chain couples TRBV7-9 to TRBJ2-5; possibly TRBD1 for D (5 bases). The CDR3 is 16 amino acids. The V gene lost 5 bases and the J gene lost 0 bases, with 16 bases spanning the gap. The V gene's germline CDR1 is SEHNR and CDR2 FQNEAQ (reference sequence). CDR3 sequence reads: CASSLLREKYQETQYF. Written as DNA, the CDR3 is TGTGCCAGCAGCCTACTCAGGGAAAAGTACCAAGAGACCCAGTACTTC.

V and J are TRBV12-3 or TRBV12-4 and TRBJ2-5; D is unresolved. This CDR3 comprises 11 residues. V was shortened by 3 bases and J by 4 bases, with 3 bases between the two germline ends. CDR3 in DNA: TGTGCCAGCAGTTTGTTAGAGACCCAGTACTTC. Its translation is CASSLLETQYF.

CDR3 sequence: CSAIYSGLAGEKASYEQYF. CDR3 bases: TGCAGTGCTATCTACTCGGGACTAGCGGGAGAGAAGGCCTCCTACGAGCAGTACTTC. This rearrangement joins TRBV20-1 to TRBJ2-7; 14 bases match TRBD2. The V gene end was trimmed by 4 bases and the J gene end by 0 bases; junction bases not matched to a gene: 14. The CDR3 totals 19 residues. Germline V gene data show CDR1 as DFQATT and CDR2 as SNEGSKA (reference sequence).

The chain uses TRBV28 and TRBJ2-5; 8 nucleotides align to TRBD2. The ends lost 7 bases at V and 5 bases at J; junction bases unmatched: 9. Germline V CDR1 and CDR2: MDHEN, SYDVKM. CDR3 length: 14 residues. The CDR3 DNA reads TGTGCCAGCACTACCGGGAGGGCCGTGGAGACCCAGTACTTC. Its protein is CASTTGRAVETQYF.

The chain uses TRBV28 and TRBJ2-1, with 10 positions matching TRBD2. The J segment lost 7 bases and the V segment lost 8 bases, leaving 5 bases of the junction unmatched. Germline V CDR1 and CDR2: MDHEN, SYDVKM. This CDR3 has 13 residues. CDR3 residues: CASFLAGVNEQFF. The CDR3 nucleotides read TGTGCCAGCTTCCTAGCGGGAGTGAATGAGCAGTTCTTC.

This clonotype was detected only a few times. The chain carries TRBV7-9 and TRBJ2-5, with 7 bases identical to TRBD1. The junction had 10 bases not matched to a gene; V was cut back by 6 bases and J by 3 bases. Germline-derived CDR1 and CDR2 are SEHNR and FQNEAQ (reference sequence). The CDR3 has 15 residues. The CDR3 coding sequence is TGTGCCAGCAGTTCGGACAGGCCAGGGGAAGAGACCCAGTACTTC. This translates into CASSSDRPGEETQYF.

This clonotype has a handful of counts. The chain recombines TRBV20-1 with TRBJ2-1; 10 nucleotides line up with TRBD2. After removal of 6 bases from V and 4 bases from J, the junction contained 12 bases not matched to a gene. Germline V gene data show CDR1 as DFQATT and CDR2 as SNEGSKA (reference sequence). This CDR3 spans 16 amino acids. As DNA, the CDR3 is TGCAGTGCCGTAGCCCCAGGACTAGCGGCATACAATGAGCAGTTCTTC. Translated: CSAVAPGLAAYNEQFF.

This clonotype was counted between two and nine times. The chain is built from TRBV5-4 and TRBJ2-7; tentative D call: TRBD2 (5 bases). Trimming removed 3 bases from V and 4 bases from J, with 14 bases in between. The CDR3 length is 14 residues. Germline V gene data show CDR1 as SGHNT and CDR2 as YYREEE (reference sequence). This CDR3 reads CASSSQLELYEQYF. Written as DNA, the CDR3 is TGTGCCAGCAGCTCCCAACTAGAGTTGTACGAGCAGTACTTC.

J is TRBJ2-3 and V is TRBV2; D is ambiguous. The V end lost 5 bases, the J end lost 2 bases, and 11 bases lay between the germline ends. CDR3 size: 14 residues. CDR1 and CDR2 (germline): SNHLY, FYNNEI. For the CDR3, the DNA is TGTGCCAGCAGTTCCGGTCCGAACACAGATACGCAGTATTTT. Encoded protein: CASSSGPNTDTQYF.

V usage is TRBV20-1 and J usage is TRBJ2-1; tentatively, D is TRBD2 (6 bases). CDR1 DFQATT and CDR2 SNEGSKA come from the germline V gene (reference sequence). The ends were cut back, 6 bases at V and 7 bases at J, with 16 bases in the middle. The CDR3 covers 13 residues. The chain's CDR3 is CSARDFRGNEQFF. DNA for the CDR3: TGCAGTGCCCGGGACTTCCGAGGGAATGAGCAGTTCTTC.

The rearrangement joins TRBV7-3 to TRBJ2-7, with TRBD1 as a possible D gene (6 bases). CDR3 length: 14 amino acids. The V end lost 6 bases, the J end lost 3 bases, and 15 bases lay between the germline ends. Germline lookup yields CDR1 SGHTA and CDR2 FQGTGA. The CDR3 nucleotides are TGTGCCAGCAGGTGGGACCAGGACAGCTACGAGCAGTACTTC. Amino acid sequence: CASRWDQDSYEQYF.

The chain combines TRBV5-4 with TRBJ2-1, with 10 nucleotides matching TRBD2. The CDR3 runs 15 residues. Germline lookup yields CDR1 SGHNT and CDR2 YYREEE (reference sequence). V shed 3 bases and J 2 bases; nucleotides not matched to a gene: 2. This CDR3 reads CASSSGTSAYNEQFF. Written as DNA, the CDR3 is TGTGCCAGCAGCTCAGGGACTAGCGCCTACAATGAGCAGTTCTTC.

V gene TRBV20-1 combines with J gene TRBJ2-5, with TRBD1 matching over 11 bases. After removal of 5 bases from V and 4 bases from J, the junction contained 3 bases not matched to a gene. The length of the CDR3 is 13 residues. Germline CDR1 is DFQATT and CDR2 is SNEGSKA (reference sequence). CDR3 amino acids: CSAGQGARETQYF. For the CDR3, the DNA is TGCAGTGCTGGACAGGGGGCCCGAGAGACCCAGTACTTC.

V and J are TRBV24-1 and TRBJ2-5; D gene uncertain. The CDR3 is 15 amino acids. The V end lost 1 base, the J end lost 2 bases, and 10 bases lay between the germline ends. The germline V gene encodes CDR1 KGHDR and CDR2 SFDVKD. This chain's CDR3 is CATSDFVDTQETQYF. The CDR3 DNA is TGTGCCACCAGTGATTTCGTGGATACACAAGAGACCCAGTACTTC.

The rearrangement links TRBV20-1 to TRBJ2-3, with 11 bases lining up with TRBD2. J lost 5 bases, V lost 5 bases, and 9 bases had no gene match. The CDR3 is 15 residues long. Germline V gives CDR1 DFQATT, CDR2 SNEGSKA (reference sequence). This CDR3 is CSASRAGTSGDTQYF. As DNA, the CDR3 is TGCAGTGCTTCCAGGGCCGGGACTAGCGGAGATACGCAGTATTTT.

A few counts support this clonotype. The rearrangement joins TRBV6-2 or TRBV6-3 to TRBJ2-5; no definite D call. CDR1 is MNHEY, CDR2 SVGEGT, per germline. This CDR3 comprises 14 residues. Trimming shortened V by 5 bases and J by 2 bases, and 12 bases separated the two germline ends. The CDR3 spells CASSPPSIQETQYF. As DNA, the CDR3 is TGTGCCAGCAGTCCCCCCAGCATTCAAGAGACCCAGTACTTC.

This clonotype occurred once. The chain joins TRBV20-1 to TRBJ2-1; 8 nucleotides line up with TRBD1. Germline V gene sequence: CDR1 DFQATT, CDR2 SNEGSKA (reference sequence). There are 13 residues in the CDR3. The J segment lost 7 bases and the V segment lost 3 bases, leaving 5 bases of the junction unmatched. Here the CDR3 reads CSASPGGYNEQFF. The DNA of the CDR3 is TGCAGTGCTAGTCCAGGGGGCTATAATGAGCAGTTCTTC.